This passage covers 23 T cell receptor beta chains from one sample sequenced in a study of blood T cell repertoires in COVID-19. The table came from immunoSEQ multiplex PCR; TCRdb's copy has only in-frame clones and leaves some out. The table records roughly 190,000 clones, around 82% of them present only once. Sequenced material: PBMCs or T cells enriched from blood (not recorded which). These receptors originate from a woman in her 50s with acute COVID-19.

The chain combines TRBV18 with TRBJ1-1; tentatively, D is TRBD1 (6 bases). V was pared by 0 bases and J by 1 base, with 12 bases between. The CDR3 loop spans 16 amino acids. The germline gives CDR1 KGHSH, CDR2 LQKENI. The chain's CDR3 is CASSPPVGTTNTEAFF. As DNA, the CDR3 is TGTGCCAGCTCACCACCGGTTGGGACAACGAACACTGAAGCTTTCTTT. Filled out from reference TRBV18 and TRBJ1-1, the complete variable domain reads NAGVMQNPRHLVRRRGQEARLRCSPMKGHSHVYWYRQLPEEGLKFMVYLQKENIIDESGMPKERFSAEFPKEGPSILRIQQVVRGDSAAYFCASSPPVGTTNTEAFFGQGTRLTVV.

The rearrangement links TRBV6-4 to TRBJ1-2, with TRBD1 matching over 7 bases. The CDR3 runs to 14 residues. The junction had 5 bases not matched to a gene; V was cut back by 6 bases and J by 1 base. Germline V gene data show CDR1 as MRHNA and CDR2 as SNTAGT. The CDR3 sequence: CASSNSGGNYGYTF. CDR3 DNA sequence: TGTGCCAGCAGCAATTCAGGGGGTAACTATGGCTACACCTTC.

This sequence joins TRBV11-2 and TRBJ2-5; D remains ambiguous. Trimming took off 5 bases at V and 5 bases at J, with 9 bases between the two ends. The CDR3 consists of 12 residues. Per the germline V gene, CDR1 is SGHAT and CDR2 is FQNNGV. In nucleotides, the CDR3 is TGTGCCAGCAGCAAAGTTCGGGAGACCCAGTACTTC. Translating gives CASSKVRETQYF.

V usage is TRBV5-4 and J usage is TRBJ1-1; 7 positions agree with TRBD1. Germline values: CDR1 SGHNT, CDR2 YYREEE (reference sequence). V lost 5 bases, J lost 10 bases, and 11 bases stayed unmatched. There are 13 residues in the CDR3. CDR3 nucleotide sequence: TGTGCCAGCAGTCAAAGGCAGGGGGGTGCAGCTTTCTTT. Residues: CASSQRQGGAAFF.

This clone was detected only a few times. The chain uses TRBV6-5 and TRBJ1-5; 8 bases match TRBD1. This CDR3 is 14 amino acids long. The germline V gene has CDR1 MNHEY and CDR2 SVGAGI. J was trimmed by 1 base and V by 4 bases; bases with no gene match: 0. The CDR3 reads CASSSGGSNQPQHF. Written as DNA, the CDR3 is TGTGCCAGCAGTTCAGGGGGCAGCAATCAGCCCCAGCATTTT.

The chain employs TRBV24-1 and TRBJ2-7, with 15 positions matching TRBD2. CDR3 length equals 16 residues. With V trimmed by 10 bases and J by 2 bases, 8 bases remained unmatched. Germline-derived CDR1 and CDR2 are KGHDR and SFDVKD. CDR3 amino acids: CATSPRTSGGAYEQYV. In DNA, the CDR3 is TGTGCCACTTCACCGCGGACTAGCGGGGGGGCCTACGAGCAGTACGTC.

This clone occurred a few times. The chain recombines TRBV30 with TRBJ1-5, with TRBD1 matching 7 bases. Trimming cost V 2 bases and J 5 bases; bases outside gene matches: 6. The CDR3 sequence is 14 residues long. Germline assignment: CDR1 GTSNPN and CDR2 SVGIG (reference sequence). The CDR3 sequence: CAWSQGQLYQPQHF. Written as DNA, the CDR3 is TGTGCCTGGAGTCAGGGACAGCTCTATCAGCCCCAGCATTTT.

This rearrangement joins TRBV4-3 to TRBJ1-4, with 9 nucleotides matching TRBD1. The CDR3 runs to 15 residues. CDR1 and CDR2 (germline): LGHNA, YSLEER. After removal of 3 bases from V and 8 bases from J, the junction contained 7 bases not matched to a gene. In nucleotides, the CDR3 is TGCGCCAGCAGCCAGCACAGGGGGCTTAGCGAAAAACTGTTTTTT. It codes for CASSQHRGLSEKLFF.

Note on this clone: A much larger clone sits a single nucleotide away, making a read error possible. The CDR3 bases are TGTGCCAGCAGTTTTGACAGCAATGAGCAGTTCTTC. This sequence encodes CASSFDSNEQFF. The genes are TRBV27 and TRBJ2-1, with a weak D call TRBD1 (5 bases). V lost 3 bases and J lost 6, with 6 bases in between. This CDR3 has 12 residues. Germline loops: CDR1 MNHEY, CDR2 SMNVEV (reference sequence).

The chain employs TRBV4-1 and TRBJ2-7; 7 positions match TRBD2. Trimming removed 4 bases from V and 4 bases from J; junction bases left unmatched: 10. The CDR3 is 15 residues long. Germline lookup yields CDR1 MGHRA and CDR2 YSYEKL. The CDR3 bases are TGCGCCAGCAGCCCAGGTTTGCGCGGGGGTTACGAGCAGTACGTC. Translation: CASSPGLRGGYEQYV.

The chain combines TRBV4-1 with TRBJ2-1; 9 bases align to TRBD2. V was clipped by 5 bases and J by 0 bases; unmatched bases: 14. Germline values: CDR1 MGHRA, CDR2 YSYEKL. This CDR3 is 19 amino acids long. CDR3 residues: CASSKGSSGGPSSYNEQFF. Written as DNA, the CDR3 is TGCGCCAGCAGCAAAGGGAGTAGCGGGGGCCCAAGCTCCTACAATGAGCAGTTCTTC.

The gene calls are TRBV29-1 and TRBJ2-5, with 7 nucleotides matching TRBD2. The trim removed 4 bases at V and 5 bases at J, leaving 16 bases unmatched. The CDR3 consists of 16 residues. Germline V lookup: CDR1 SQVTM, CDR2 ANQGSEA. The CDR3 sequence: CSVAGISRGDGETQYF. The CDR3 coding sequence is TGCAGCGTTGCTGGGATAAGTCGGGGGGACGGGGAGACCCAGTACTTC.

The V and J genes are TRBV19 and TRBJ1-6; tentative D call: TRBD1 (6 bases). V was trimmed by 7 bases and J by 6 bases, leaving 16 bases between them. The CDR3 runs 15 residues. The germline V gene encodes CDR1 LNHDA and CDR2 SQIVND (reference sequence). The CDR3 DNA sequence: TGTGCCAGTAAAGGGCGGGGGCTAAGTAATTCACCCCTCCACTTT. The encoded protein is CASKGRGLSNSPLHF.

The chain links TRBV5-1 to TRBJ1-6, with D possibly being TRBD1 (5 bases). CDR1 and CDR2 from the germline V gene are SGHRS and YFSETQ. The V and J ends lost 6 bases and 5 bases respectively, with 18 bases between them. This CDR3 has 16 residues. The DNA of the CDR3 is TGCGCCAGCACAGCGCGCGGGACGGGCGATAATTCACCCCTCCACTTT. This codes for CASTARGTGDNSPLHF.

The CDR3 DNA reads as TGTGCCAGTACCCGAGGGAACAATCAGCCCCAGCATTTT. This codes for CASTRGNNQPQHF. J is TRBJ1-5 and V is TRBV19; D is unclear. The ends were cut back, 7 bases at V and 3 bases at J, with 10 bases in the middle. Germline V gene lookup returns CDR1 LNHDA and CDR2 SQIVND (reference sequence). This CDR3 has 13 amino acids.

This clone was counted a few times. V gene TRBV18 combines with J gene TRBJ2-1; 7 bases match TRBD2. J gave up 0 bases and V 6 bases, and 11 bases lay outside the gene matches. The CDR3 covers 17 residues. CDR1 is KGHSH, CDR2 LQKENI, per germline. For the CDR3, the DNA is TGTGCCAGCTCCGGGGTGCCGGGGGGTAGCTCCTACAATGAGCAGTTCTTC. Translation gives CASSGVPGGSSYNEQFF.

Here the CDR3 reads CASSMQAGLGPYSGANVLTF. CDR3 coding DNA: TGTGCCAGCAGCATGCAAGCGGGGCTAGGCCCTTACTCTGGGGCCAACGTCCTGACTTTC. The V and J genes are TRBV9 and TRBJ2-6, with 7 bases matching TRBD2. CDR3 size: 20 residues. V lost 4 bases and J lost 0; bases outside the gene matches: 16. Germline V gives CDR1 SGDLS, CDR2 YYNGEE.

The V and J genes are TRBV9 and TRBJ2-4, with D possibly being TRBD1 (6 bases). Germline V gene data show CDR1 as SGDLS and CDR2 as YYNGEE. V was clipped by 0 bases and J by 6 bases, with 13 bases between them. This CDR3 region has 15 residues. The DNA for the CDR3 is TGTGCCAGCAGCGTAGGAATTGTGACAGGAAACATTCAGTACTTC. This gives the protein CASSVGIVTGNIQYF.

The chain recombines TRBV28 with TRBJ2-1, with D possibly TRBD1 on 6 matching bases. The CDR3 runs to 15 residues. Looked up from germline, CDR1 is MDHEN and CDR2 is SYDVKM. Between the trimmed V and J ends, which lost 2 bases and 10 bases, there was a span of 18 bases. CDR3 amino acids: CASSLIGGEREEQFF. For the CDR3, the DNA is TGTGCCAGCAGTTTAATAGGGGGTGAAAGAGAAGAGCAGTTCTTC.

This chain joins TRBV18 and TRBJ1-2, with 7 bases fitting TRBD1. The CDR3 is made up of 13 amino acids. CDR1 and CDR2 from the germline V gene are KGHSH and LQKENI. The V gene end was trimmed by 2 bases and the J gene end by 5 bases; junction bases not matched to a gene: 2. The CDR3 region is CASSPTGDYGYTF. CDR3 nucleotide sequence: TGTGCCAGCTCACCAACAGGGGATTATGGCTACACCTTC.

The chain is built from TRBV6-5 and TRBJ1-1; unclear D gene. Germline lookup yields CDR1 MNHEY and CDR2 SVGAGI. The CDR3 loop spans 14 amino acids. Trimming shortened V by 0 bases and J by 0 bases, and 5 bases separated the two germline ends. The CDR3 bases are TGTGCCAGCAGTTACTCCGGGGTGAACACTGAAGCTTTCTTT. This sequence encodes CASSYSGVNTEAFF.

This clone was observed a handful of times. This sequence joins TRBV2 and TRBJ2-7; 7 bases line up with TRBD1. Trimming cost V 6 bases and J 6 bases; bases outside gene matches: 8. Germline CDR1 is SNHLY and CDR2 is FYNNEI. The CDR3 totals 13 residues. In DNA form, the CDR3 reads TGTGCCAGCAGCCCGACAGGGTTCCTCGAGCAGTACGTC. Translated: CASSPTGFLEQYV.

The V and J genes are TRBV6-6 and TRBJ1-4, with 8 bases that match TRBD1. With 5 bases clipped from V and 7 bases from J, the junction kept 9 bases outside the gene matches. CDR3 size: 15 residues. Germline assignment: CDR1 MNHNY and CDR2 SVGAGI (reference sequence). CDR3: CASSRQGAQGEKLFF. The CDR3 nucleotides are TGTGCCAGCAGTCGTCAGGGGGCACAGGGTGAAAAACTGTTTTTT.